A selection of T cell receptor beta chains follows, all from one sample in a study of cytomegalovirus exposure and HLA in healthy donors. Libraries were prepared by immunoSEQ multiplex PCR; TCRdb keeps only in-frame clonotypes and omits some of them. The top ten hold about 20% of the sample, which has tens of thousands of clones, 74% seen once. Sequenced input: PBMCs. These receptors came from a young woman in good health and CMV-seropositive. Each CDR3 is given with its conserved first and last residue. D genes are given only for firm matches. Clone size appears in some rows only: once, few, many, or a class for an expanded clone.

. | TRBJ2-7 | TRBV28 | . | TGTGCCAGTAGCGGTTACGAGCAGTACTTC | CASSGYEQYF
TRBD1 | TRBJ1-5 | TRBV2 | . | TGTGCCAGCAGCGACAGGGTGAGCGATCAGCCCCAGCATTTT | CASSDRVSDQPQHF
TRBD1 | TRBJ1-1 | TRBV9 | . | TGTGCCAGCAGCGCCTCGCGATTCGACAGGGCGAACACTGAAGCTTTCTTT | CASSASRFDRANTEAFF
TRBD2 | TRBJ2-2 | TRBV20-1 | . | TGCAGGGTAGCGGGAAAGGGGGAGCTGTTTTTT | CRVAGKGELFF
TRBD2 | TRBJ2-4 | TRBV4-2 | . | TGTGCCAGCAGCCCGAGGACTAGCGGGAGGGGGGTAACTCTGCAAAACATTCAGTACTTC | CASSPRTSGRGVTLQNIQYF
. | TRBJ1-3 | TRBV6-5 | . | TGTGCCAGCAGTTCCCAAACGCTAGTTGGAAACACCATATATTTT | CASSSQTLVGNTIYF
. | TRBJ1-1 | TRBV30 | . | TGTGCCTGGGACATTAAAGGGGGAACTGAAGCTTTCTTT | CAWDIKGGTEAFF
TRBD1 | TRBJ1-2 | TRBV10-3 | . | TGTGCCATCGGAATCGGGACAGCTAACTATGGCTACACCTTC | CAIGIGTANYGYTF
TRBD1 | TRBJ1-1 | TRBV10-3 | . | TGTGCCACCACAGGGGGCGCCTACACTGAAGCTTTCTTT | CATTGGAYTEAFF
. | TRBJ2-1 | TRBV25-1 | . | TGTGCCAGCAGCGGTTACAATGAGCAGTTCTTC | CASSGYNEQFF
. | TRBJ1-5 | TRBV6-5 | . | TGTGCCAGCAGCCCACAGGGTTGGCAGCCCCAGCATTTT | CASSPQGWQPQHF
. | TRBJ1-5 | TRBV28 | once | TGTGCCAGCAGCTTGACAGCGAGCAATCAGCCCCAGCATTTT | CASSLTASNQPQHF